These 27 T cell receptor beta chains were all obtained from the same sample, sequenced in a study of CD8 T cells in Susac syndrome. Reverse transcription of roughly 0.45 to 1 ug RNA used random hexamers. Each CDR3 protein is one row after TCRdb ran MiXCR on the immunoSEQ multiplex PCR reads. Of 50,000 to 55,000 distinct CDR3 sequences in the sample, more than 85% were seen once. The sample was CD8+ T cells from PBMCs. Receptors were obtained from a human donor with Susac syndrome.

The chain uses TRBV30 and TRBJ2-1; 9 bases map to TRBD1. With V trimmed by 4 bases and J by 7 bases, 8 bases remained unmatched. CDR1 is GTSNPN and CDR2 is SVGIG in the germline V gene (reference sequence). The CDR3 contains 14 residues. The CDR3 DNA reads TGTGCCTGGATTAGTGACAGGGGGGGAAATGAGCAGTTCTTC. Its translation: CAWISDRGGNEQFF.

The V call is TRBV2, the J call TRBJ1-6, with D hard to call. Trimming took off 7 bases at V and 0 bases at J, with 7 bases between the two ends. Per the germline V gene, CDR1 is SNHLY and CDR2 is FYNNEI. The CDR3 length is 14 residues. CDR3 DNA: TGTGCCAGCATCGTGAGCTCCTATAATTCACCCCTCCACTTT. Protein sequence: CASIVSSYNSPLHF.

The chain combines TRBV7-3 with TRBJ1-2, with D perhaps matching TRBD1 (5 bases). The CDR3 loop spans 14 amino acids. Germline V gives CDR1 SGHTA, CDR2 FQGTGA. V lost 5 bases and J lost 1, with 11 bases in between. DNA of the CDR3: TGTGCCAGCAGCCCGGGACCGCTTAACTATGGCTACACCTTC. It codes for CASSPGPLNYGYTF.

V usage is TRBV29-1 and J usage is TRBJ2-3; possibly TRBD1 for D (5 bases). The CDR3 covers 16 residues. Trimming took off 3 bases at V and 1 base at J, with 17 bases between the two ends. In germline, CDR1 is SQVTM, CDR2 ANQGSEA. CDR3 DNA: TGCAGCGTTGACATTACCCCAGGGTACGGCACAGATACGCAGTATTTT. It specifies CSVDITPGYGTDTQYF.

The genes are TRBV29-1 and TRBJ2-2, with TRBD2 matching 7 bases. CDR1 and CDR2 (germline): SQVTM, ANQGSEA. Losses at the gene ends were 4 bases for V and 9 bases for J; bases not matched to a gene: 14. This CDR3 has 15 residues. The CDR3 bases are TGCAGCGTTGTAGGTCTGGCAGGGAGGGTCCGGGAGCTGTTTTTT. Amino acids: CSVVGLAGRVRELFF.

The chain links TRBV6-5 to TRBJ2-1, with D possibly being TRBD2 (7 bases). Trimming left V 8 bases short and J 9 bases short, with 14 bases between. CDR1 is MNHEY, CDR2 SVGAGI, per germline. This CDR3 has 12 amino acids. The CDR3 DNA reads TGTGCCAGCGGTCGGGGGGCCCTTGAGCAGTTCTTC. Translated: CASGRGALEQFF.

Here the CDR3 reads CSALTEGYGYTF. The CDR3 DNA follows: TGCAGTGCCCTGACGGAGGGGTATGGCTACACCTTC. The chain joins TRBV20-1 to TRBJ1-2, with D perhaps matching TRBD1 (5 bases). The CDR3 length is 12 residues. The V gene's germline CDR1 is DFQATT and CDR2 SNEGSKA (reference sequence). V was cut by 6 bases and J by 5 bases, with 13 bases left in between.

This clonotype was recorded only once. The CDR3 loop is CASSLAGGGTDTQYF. The CDR3 DNA sequence: TGCGCCAGCAGCTTAGCGGGGGGCGGCACAGATACGCAGTATTTT. This sequence joins TRBV5-1 and TRBJ2-3, with TRBD2 matching over 9 bases. This CDR3 is built from 15 residues. CDR1 is SGHRS, CDR2 YFSETQ, per germline. J lost 1 base, V lost 2 bases, and 2 bases had no gene match.

The chain is built from TRBV4-1 and TRBJ2-7; 8 nucleotides line up with TRBD2. Germline CDR1 MGHRA, CDR2 YSYEKL. CDR3 length: 15 residues. Trimming took 3 bases from V and 4 from J; bases not matched to a gene: 8. In DNA form, the CDR3 reads TGCGCCAGCAGCCAGCCCGGGACTAGGGCTTACGAGCAGTACTTC. This codes for CASSQPGTRAYEQYF.

This chain uses TRBV29-1 with TRBJ1-2; possibly TRBD1 for D (5 bases). The CDR3 runs 12 residues. Trimming pared 3 bases from V and 0 bases from J, leaving 5 bases between. The V gene's germline CDR1 is SQVTM and CDR2 ANQGSEA. The CDR3 is CSVETANYGYTF. The CDR3, as DNA: TGCAGCGTTGAGACAGCTAACTATGGCTACACCTTC.

CDR3 coding DNA: TGTGCCAGCAGCGAATCGACAGGGGGAGATACGCAGTATTTT. It codes for CASSESTGGDTQYF. The rearrangement links TRBV9 to TRBJ2-3; TRBD1 aligns across 9 bases. CDR1 and CDR2 (germline): SGDLS, YYNGEE. Trimming removed 3 bases from V and 5 bases from J; junction bases left unmatched: 4. This CDR3 is 14 amino acids long.

The V and J genes are TRBV30 and TRBJ2-1, with no clear D. V was pared by 1 base and J by 0 bases, with 10 bases between. CDR1 is GTSNPN and CDR2 is SVGIG in the germline V gene (reference sequence). The CDR3 is 15 amino acids. The CDR3 DNA reads TGTGCCTGGAGTGGGGCTAAAAGCTCCTACAATGAGCAGTTCTTC. Protein: CAWSGAKSSYNEQFF.

This chain uses TRBV14 with TRBJ2-7; no definite D call. This CDR3 has 13 amino acids. V was clipped by 3 bases and J by 5 bases, with 11 bases between them. The V gene's germline CDR1 is SGHDN and CDR2 FVKESK. The CDR3 nucleotides read TGTGCCAGCAGCCAGACGTACAGAGACGAGCAGTACTTC. Residues: CASSQTYRDEQYF.

Remarks on this clonotype: The DNA is omitted, as the CDR3 cannot be located on it reliably, and the CDR3 follows TCRdb's listing. This rearrangement joins TRBV27 to TRBJ2-7; the listed D gene, TRBD2, was not tested against the DNA. The CDR3 sequence runs 14 residues, both termini included. CDR1 MNHEY and CDR2 SMNVEV come from the germline V gene (reference sequence). The CDR3 loop is CASSFGPGGPEQYF.

The V and J genes are TRBV7-2 and TRBJ1-2; the D gene is possibly TRBD1 (6 bases). CDR3 length: 15 residues. Germline V gene sequence: CDR1 SGHTA, CDR2 FQGNSA. V gave up 5 bases and J gave up 3 bases, with 16 bases separating them. Written as DNA, the CDR3 is TGTGCCAGCAGCCCTACAGGGATTTTGGACTATGGCTACACCTTC. It codes for CASSPTGILDYGYTF. Full variable domain (rest looked up from reference TRBV7-2 and TRBJ1-2): GAGVSQSPSNKVTEKGKDVELRCDPISGHTALYWYRQSLGQGLEFLIYFQGNSAPDKSGLPSDRFSAERTGGSVSTLTIQRTQQEDSAVYLCASSPTGILDYGYTFGSGTRLTVV.

The V gene is TRBV7-6, the J gene TRBJ2-6; TRBD2 is a possible D gene (5 bases). The V end was cut by 4 bases, the J end by 0 bases, with 13 bases between. Per the germline V gene, CDR1 is SGHVS and CDR2 is FNYEAQ. The CDR3 sequence is 17 residues long. CDR3 DNA: TGTGCCAGCAGCTCCTCTGCGGCGGGCTCTGGGGCCAACGTCCTGACTTTC. This encodes CASSSSAAGSGANVLTF.

The rearrangement uses TRBV19 and TRBJ1-6; TRBD1 agrees at 7 bases. CDR3 length: 15 residues. CDR1 and CDR2 from the germline V gene are LNHDA and SQIVND (reference sequence). Unmatched junction bases numbered 10, after V lost 5 bases and J lost 9 bases. The CDR3 here is CASSPFADRVSPLHF. CDR3 DNA sequence: TGTGCCAGTAGTCCGTTTGCCGACAGGGTTTCACCCCTCCACTTT. Supplemented by reference TRBV19 and TRBJ1-6, the full variable domain reads DGGITQSPKYLFRKEGQNVTLSCEQNLNHDAMYWYRQDPGQGLRLIYYSQIVNDFQKGDIAEGYSVSREKKESFPLTVTSAQKNPTAFYLCASSPFADRVSPLHFGNGTRLTVT.

This chain uses TRBV6-4 with TRBJ1-6; 8 bases are shared with TRBD1. V trimming: 7 bases; J trimming: 4 bases; junction bases outside the gene matches: 6. There are 15 residues in the CDR3. From germline, CDR1 is MRHNA and CDR2 SNTAGT. Written as DNA, the CDR3 is TGTGCCAGCATACGGGACAGGCCATATAATTCACCCCTCCACTTT. Residues: CASIRDRPYNSPLHF.

The chain uses TRBV9 and TRBJ1-1; D is uncertain. Germline V gene data show CDR1 as SGDLS and CDR2 as YYNGEE. This CDR3 spans 11 amino acids. V dropped 3 bases and J dropped 5 bases, with 5 bases sitting between them. CDR3 loop: CASSEATEAFF. The CDR3 DNA follows: TGTGCCAGCAGCGAGGCTACTGAAGCTTTCTTT.

The V and J genes are TRBV13 and TRBJ1-3, with D hard to call. The CDR3 has 13 residues. Germline V gene data show CDR1 as PRHDT and CDR2 as FYEKMQ (reference sequence). V was trimmed by 4 bases and J by 4 bases, leaving 8 bases between them. The CDR3 DNA is TGTGCCAGCAGCTCCTCCTCGGGAAACACCATATATTTT. It translates to CASSSSSGNTIYF.

J is TRBJ2-1 and V is TRBV29-1, with TRBD2 matching 9 bases. Germline V CDR1 and CDR2: SQVTM, ANQGSEA. V trimming: 3 bases; J trimming: 4 bases; junction bases outside the gene matches: 10. The CDR3 runs 16 residues. CDR3 protein: CSVEMVISGGYNEQFF. CDR3 sequence (DNA): TGCAGCGTTGAGATGGTTATTAGCGGGGGTTACAATGAGCAGTTCTTC.

The chain links TRBV19 to TRBJ2-2, with 8 bases aligning to TRBD1. V trimming: 11 bases; J trimming: 1 base; junction bases outside the gene matches: 3. The germline V gene has CDR1 LNHDA and CDR2 SQIVND (reference sequence). The CDR3 contains 13 residues. CDR3 sequence (DNA): TGTGCCCTGGGACAGGAGAACACCGGGGAGCTGTTTTTT. Amino acid sequence: CALGQENTGELFF.

The J gene is TRBJ1-1, the V gene TRBV7-9, with 9 bases fitting TRBD1. V trimming: 4 bases; J trimming: 3 bases; junction bases outside the gene matches: 9. The CDR3 has 16 amino acids. The germline V gene encodes CDR1 SEHNR and CDR2 FQNEAQ (reference sequence). As DNA, the CDR3 is TGTGCCAGCAGCTCGCCTTTACAGGGGGCCGACACTGAAGCTTTCTTT. Translating gives CASSSPLQGADTEAFF.

The chain has TRBV18 and TRBJ2-3; D uncertain. V lost 1 base and J 1 base, leaving 6 bases between the germline ends. There are 14 residues in the CDR3. From germline, CDR1 is KGHSH and CDR2 LQKENI. The CDR3 DNA is TGTGCCAGCTCACCACGGACGGGCACAGATACGCAGTATTTT. It is translated as CASSPRTGTDTQYF.

This clonotype was detected only a few times. The V and J genes are TRBV12-3 or TRBV12-4 and TRBJ2-7; TRBD1 is a possible D gene (6 bases). The CDR3 is 14 residues long. V was shortened by 4 bases and J by 4 bases, with 14 bases between the two germline ends. The CDR3 is CASSWGQPSYEQYF. The CDR3 DNA follows: TGTGCCAGCAGTTGGGGACAACCTTCTTACGAGCAGTACTTC.

This chain uses TRBV18 with TRBJ1-5, with D maybe TRBD1 (6 bases). CDR3 length: 15 residues. CDR1 is KGHSH, CDR2 LQKENI, per germline. The V gene lost 1 base and the J gene lost 3 bases, with 10 bases spanning the gap. DNA for the CDR3: TGTGCCAGCTCACCACAAACAGGGATCAATCAGCCCCAGCATTTT. As protein: CASSPQTGINQPQHF. Variable domain in full (rest from reference TRBV18 and TRBJ1-5): NAGVMQNPRHLVRRRGQEARLRCSPMKGHSHVYWYRQLPEEGLKFMVYLQKENIIDESGMPKERFSAEFPKEGPSILRIQQVVRGDSAAYFCASSPQTGINQPQHFGDGTRLSIL.

The genes are TRBV21-1 and TRBJ1-2; the table's D call, TRBD1, was not checked against the DNA. TRBV21-1 is deemed a pseudogene. The CDR3 is made up of 19 amino acids. The CDR3 sequence: CASSKGREGQESANYGYTF. The CDR3, as DNA: TGTGCCAGCAGCAAAGGAAGGGAGGGACAGGAAAGCGCTAACTATGGCTACACCTTC.